The subject of this entry is one TCR beta chain. These data come from a study of blood T cells in healthy people across ages. There are 14 residues in the CDR3. CDR1 and CDR2 (germline): LGHNA, YSLEER. V was pared by 4 bases and J by 10 bases, with 8 bases of the junction left unmatched. Using a J-beta primer mix together with a sample-barcoded 5' primer, a second PCR was run for roughly 6 to 12 cycles. Carrying 12 random nucleotides, a template-switch adaptor labeled each individual cDNA molecule. TCRdb processed the 5' RACE reads anew with MiXCR; each CDR3 protein has one entry. The table records roughly 1.5 million distinct CDR3 sequences, around 40% of them present only once.

The source is a woman younger than 30 in good health. Sequenced input: blood. This sequence joins TRBV4-3 and TRBJ2-1; 9 bases align to TRBD1. The CDR3 protein is CASSPGQGPYEQFF. The CDR3 coding sequence is TGCGCCAGCAGCCCGGGACAGGGTCCCTACGAGCAGTTCTTC.